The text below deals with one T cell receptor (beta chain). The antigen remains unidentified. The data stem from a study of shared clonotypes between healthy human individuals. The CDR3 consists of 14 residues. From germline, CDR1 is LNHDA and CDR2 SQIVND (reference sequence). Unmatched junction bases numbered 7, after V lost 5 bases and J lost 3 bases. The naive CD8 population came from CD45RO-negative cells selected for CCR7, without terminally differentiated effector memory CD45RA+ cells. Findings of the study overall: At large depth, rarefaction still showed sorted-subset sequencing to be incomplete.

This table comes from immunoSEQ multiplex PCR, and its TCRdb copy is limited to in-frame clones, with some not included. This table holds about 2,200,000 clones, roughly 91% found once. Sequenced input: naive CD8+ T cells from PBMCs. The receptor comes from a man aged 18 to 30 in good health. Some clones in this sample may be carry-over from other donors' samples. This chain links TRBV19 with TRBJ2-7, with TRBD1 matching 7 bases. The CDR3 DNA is TGTGCCAGTAGTTCCCGGGACAGAGACTACGAGCAGTACTTC. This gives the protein CASSSRDRDYEQYF.